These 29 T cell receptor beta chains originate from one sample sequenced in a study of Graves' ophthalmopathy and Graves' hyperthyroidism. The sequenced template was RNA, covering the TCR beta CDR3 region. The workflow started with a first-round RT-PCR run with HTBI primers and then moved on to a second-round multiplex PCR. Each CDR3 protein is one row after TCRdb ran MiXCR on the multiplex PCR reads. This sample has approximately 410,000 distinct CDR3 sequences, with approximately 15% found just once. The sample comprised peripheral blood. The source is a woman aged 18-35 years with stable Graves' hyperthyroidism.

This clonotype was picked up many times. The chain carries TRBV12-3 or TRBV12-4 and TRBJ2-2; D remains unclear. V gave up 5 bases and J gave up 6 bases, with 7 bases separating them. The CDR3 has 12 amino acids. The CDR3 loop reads CASSRTAGELFF. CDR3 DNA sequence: TGTGCCAGCAGTCGGACGGCCGGGGAGCTGTTTTTT.

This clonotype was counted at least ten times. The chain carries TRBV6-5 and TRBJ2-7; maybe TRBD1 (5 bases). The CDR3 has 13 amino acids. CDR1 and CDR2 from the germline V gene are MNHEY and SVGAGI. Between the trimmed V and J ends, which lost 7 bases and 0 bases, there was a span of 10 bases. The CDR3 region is CASTSTVSYEQYF. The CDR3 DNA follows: TGTGCCAGCACTTCGACAGTCTCCTACGAGCAGTACTTC.

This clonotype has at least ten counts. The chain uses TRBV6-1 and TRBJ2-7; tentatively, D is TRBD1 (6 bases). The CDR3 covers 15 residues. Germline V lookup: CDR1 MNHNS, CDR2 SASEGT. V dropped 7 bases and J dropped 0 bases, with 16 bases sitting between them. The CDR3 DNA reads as TGTGCCAGCAATCCCGGGACAAGTAGCTCCTACGAGCAGTACTTC. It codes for CASNPGTSSSYEQYF.

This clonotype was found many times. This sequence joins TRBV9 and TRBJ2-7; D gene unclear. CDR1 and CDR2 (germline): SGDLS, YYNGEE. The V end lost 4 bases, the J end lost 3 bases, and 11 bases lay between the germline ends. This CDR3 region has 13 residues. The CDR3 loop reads CASSPASLYEQYF. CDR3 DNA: TGTGCCAGCAGCCCCGCCTCCCTCTACGAGCAGTACTTC.

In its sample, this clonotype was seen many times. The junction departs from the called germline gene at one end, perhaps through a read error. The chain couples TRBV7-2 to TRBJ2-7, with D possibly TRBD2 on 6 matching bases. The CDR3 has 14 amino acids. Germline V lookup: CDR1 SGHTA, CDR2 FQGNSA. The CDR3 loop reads CANSFRRGSDEQYF. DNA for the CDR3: TGTGCCAACAGCTTCCGGAGGGGATCCGACGAGCAGTACTTC.

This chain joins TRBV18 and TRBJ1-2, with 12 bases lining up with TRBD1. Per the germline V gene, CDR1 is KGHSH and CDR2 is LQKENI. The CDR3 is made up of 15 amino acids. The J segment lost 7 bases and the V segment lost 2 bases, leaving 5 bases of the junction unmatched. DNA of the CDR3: TGTGCCAGCTCACCAAAGGGACAGGGGGCCGGTGGCTACACCTTC. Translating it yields CASSPKGQGAGGYTF.

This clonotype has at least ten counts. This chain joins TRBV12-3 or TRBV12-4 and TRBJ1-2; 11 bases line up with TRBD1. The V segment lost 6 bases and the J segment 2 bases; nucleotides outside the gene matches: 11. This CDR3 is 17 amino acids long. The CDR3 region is CASRGTGGLFANYGYTF. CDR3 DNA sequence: TGTGCCAGCAGGGGGACAGGGGGTTTATTCGCGAACTATGGCTACACCTTC.

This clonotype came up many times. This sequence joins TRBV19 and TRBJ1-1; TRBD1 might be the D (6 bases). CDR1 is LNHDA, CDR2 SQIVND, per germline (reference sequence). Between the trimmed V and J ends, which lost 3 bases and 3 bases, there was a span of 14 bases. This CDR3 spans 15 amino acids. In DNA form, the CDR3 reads TGTGCCAGTAGTATCCGGGGGCGGGTGGACACTGAAGCTTTCTTT. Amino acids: CASSIRGRVDTEAFF.

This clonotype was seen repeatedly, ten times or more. This CDR3 reads CASSKTGGEQYF. The CDR3 nucleotides read TGTGCCAGCAGCAAAACAGGGGGCGAGCAGTACTTC. J is TRBJ2-7 and V is TRBV11-3; 8 bases fit TRBD1. V shed 5 bases and J 6 bases; nucleotides not matched to a gene: 3. Germline CDR1 is SGHNT and CDR2 is YENEEA. This CDR3 region has 12 residues. Together with reference TRBV11-3 and TRBJ2-7, the CDR3 gives the full variable domain: EAGVVQSPRYKIIEKKQPVAFWCNPISGHNTLYWYLQNLGQGPELLIRYENEEAVDDSQLPKDRFSAERLKGVDSTLKIQPAELGDSAVYLCASSKTGGEQYFGPGTRLTVT.

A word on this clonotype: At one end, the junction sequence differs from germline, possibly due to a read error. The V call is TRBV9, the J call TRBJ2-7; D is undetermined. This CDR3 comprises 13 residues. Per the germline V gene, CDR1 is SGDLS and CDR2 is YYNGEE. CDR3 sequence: CASGVGLGAEQYF. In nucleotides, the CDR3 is TGTGCCAGCGGCGTAGGTCTGGGTGCCGAGCAGTACTTC.

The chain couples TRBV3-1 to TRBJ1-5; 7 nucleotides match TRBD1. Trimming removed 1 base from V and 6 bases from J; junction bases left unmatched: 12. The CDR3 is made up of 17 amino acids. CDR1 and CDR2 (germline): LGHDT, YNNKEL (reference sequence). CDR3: CASSQGWDRIRGQPQHF. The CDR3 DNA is TGTGCCAGCAGCCAAGGGTGGGACAGAATCCGGGGTCAGCCCCAGCATTTT.

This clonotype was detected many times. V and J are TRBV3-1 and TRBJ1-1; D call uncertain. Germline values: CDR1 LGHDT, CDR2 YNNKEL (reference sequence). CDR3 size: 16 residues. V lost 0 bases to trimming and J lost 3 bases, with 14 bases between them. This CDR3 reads CASSQDRYGRDTEAFF. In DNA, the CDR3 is TGTGCCAGCAGCCAAGATCGATACGGGAGGGACACTGAAGCTTTCTTT. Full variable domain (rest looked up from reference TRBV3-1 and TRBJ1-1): DTAVSQTPKYLVTQMGNDKSIKCEQNLGHDTMYWYKQDSKKFLKIMFSYNNKELIINETVPNRFSPKSPDKAHLNLHINSLELGDSAVYFCASSQDRYGRDTEAFFGQGTRLTVV.

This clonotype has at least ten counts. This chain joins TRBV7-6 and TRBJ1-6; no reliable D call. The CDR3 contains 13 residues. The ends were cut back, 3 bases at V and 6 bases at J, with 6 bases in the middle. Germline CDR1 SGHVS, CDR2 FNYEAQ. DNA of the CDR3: TGTGCCAGCAGCTTCGGGTTTAATTCACCCCTCCACTTT. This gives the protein CASSFGFNSPLHF.

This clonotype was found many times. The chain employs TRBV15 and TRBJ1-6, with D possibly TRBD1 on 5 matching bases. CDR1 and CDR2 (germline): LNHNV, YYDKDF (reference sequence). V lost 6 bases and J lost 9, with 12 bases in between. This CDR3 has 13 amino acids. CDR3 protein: CATRDPGGSPLHF. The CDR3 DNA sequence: TGTGCCACCAGGGACCCCGGGGGTTCACCCCTCCACTTT. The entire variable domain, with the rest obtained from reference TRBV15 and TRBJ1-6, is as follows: DAMVIQNPRYQVTQFGKPVTLSCSQTLNHNVMYWYQQKSSQAPKLLFHYYDKDFNNEADTPDNFQSRRPNTSFCFLDIRSPGLGDTAMYLCATRDPGGSPLHFGNGTRLTVT.

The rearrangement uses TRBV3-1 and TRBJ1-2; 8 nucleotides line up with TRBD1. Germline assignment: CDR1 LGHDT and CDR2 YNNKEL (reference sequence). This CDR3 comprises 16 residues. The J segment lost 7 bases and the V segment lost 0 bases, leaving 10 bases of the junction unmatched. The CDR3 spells CASSQEKWTGMGGYTF. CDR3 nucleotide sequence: TGTGCCAGCAGCCAAGAAAAATGGACAGGGATGGGTGGCTACACCTTC.

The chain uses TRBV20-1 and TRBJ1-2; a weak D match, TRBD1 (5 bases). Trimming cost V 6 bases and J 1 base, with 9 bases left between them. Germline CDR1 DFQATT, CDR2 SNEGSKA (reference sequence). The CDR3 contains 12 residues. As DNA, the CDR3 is TGCAGTGCGCCGGGACTTAACTATGGCTACACCTTC. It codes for CSAPGLNYGYTF.

The CDR3 loop reads CASSTLGGVSNTGELFF. DNA for the CDR3: TGTGCCAGCAGCACCCTCGGCGGGGTTTCGAACACCGGGGAGCTGTTTTTT. The chain uses TRBV11-2 and TRBJ2-2; the D gene is possibly TRBD2 (6 bases). V was trimmed by 5 bases and J by 0 bases, leaving 16 bases between them. Germline lookup yields CDR1 SGHAT and CDR2 FQNNGV. The CDR3 is made up of 17 amino acids.

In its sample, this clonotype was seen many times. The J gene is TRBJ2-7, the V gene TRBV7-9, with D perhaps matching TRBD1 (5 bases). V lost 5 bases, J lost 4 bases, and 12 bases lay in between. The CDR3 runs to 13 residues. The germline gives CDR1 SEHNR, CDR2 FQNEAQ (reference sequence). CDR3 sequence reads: CASSPGSGYEQYF. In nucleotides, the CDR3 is TGTGCCAGCAGCCCTGGGTCAGGGTACGAGCAGTACTTC.

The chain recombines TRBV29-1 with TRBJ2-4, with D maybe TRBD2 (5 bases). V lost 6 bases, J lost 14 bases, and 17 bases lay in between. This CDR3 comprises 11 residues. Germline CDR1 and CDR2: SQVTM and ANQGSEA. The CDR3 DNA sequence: TGCAGCGTGCTACAACTCGGGGTTAAGTACTTC. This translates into CSVLQLGVKYF.

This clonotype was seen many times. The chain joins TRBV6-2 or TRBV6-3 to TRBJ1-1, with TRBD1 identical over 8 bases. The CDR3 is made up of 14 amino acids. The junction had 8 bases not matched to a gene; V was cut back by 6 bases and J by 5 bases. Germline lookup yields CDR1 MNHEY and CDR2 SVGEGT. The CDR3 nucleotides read TGTGCCAGCAGCCTCGGACAGGGATTTACTGAAGCTTTCTTT. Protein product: CASSLGQGFTEAFF.

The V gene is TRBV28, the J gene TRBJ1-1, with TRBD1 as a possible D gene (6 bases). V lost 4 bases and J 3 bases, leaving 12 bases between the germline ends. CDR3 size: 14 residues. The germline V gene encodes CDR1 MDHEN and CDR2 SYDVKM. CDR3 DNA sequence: TGTGCCAGCAGTTCCGGGAGGGGGTACACTGAAGCTTTCTTT. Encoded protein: CASSSGRGYTEAFF.

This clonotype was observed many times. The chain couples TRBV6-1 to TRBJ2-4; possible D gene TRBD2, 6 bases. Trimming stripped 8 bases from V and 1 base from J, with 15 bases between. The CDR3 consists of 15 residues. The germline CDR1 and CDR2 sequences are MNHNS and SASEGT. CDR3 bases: TGTGCCAGCGAACGGGGGAATGGGGCCAAAAACATTCAGTACTTC. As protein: CASERGNGAKNIQYF.

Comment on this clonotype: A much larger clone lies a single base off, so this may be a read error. The DNA of the CDR3 is TGTGCCACCAGTCAGTCTTCGGGGAGATTTGGCGGGGAGCTGTTTTTT. Its translation is CATSQSSGRFGGELFF. This chain joins TRBV24-1 and TRBJ2-2, with D perhaps matching TRBD2 (5 bases). CDR3 length: 16 residues. CDR1 and CDR2 (germline): KGHDR, SFDVKD. V dropped 6 bases and J dropped 7 bases, with 20 bases sitting between them.

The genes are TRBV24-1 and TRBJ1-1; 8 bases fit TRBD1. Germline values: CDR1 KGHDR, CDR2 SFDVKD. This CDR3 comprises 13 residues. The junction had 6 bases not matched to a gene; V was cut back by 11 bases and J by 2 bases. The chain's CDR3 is CAIIPGGNTEAFF. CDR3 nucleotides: TGTGCCATCATCCCAGGGGGCAACACTGAAGCTTTCTTT.

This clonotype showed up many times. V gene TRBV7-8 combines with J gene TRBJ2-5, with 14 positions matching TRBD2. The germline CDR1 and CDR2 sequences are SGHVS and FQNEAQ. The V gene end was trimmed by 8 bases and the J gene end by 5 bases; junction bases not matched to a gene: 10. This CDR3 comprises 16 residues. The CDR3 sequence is CASRSRLAGGLETQYF. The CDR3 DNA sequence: TGTGCCAGCCGCTCTAGACTAGCGGGGGGGCTTGAGACCCAGTACTTC.

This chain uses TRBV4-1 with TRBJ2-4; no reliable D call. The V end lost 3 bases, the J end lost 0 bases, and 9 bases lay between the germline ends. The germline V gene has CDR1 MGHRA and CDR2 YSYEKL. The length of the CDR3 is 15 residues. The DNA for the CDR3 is TGCGCCAGCAGCCAGGGGATTCTAGCCAAAAACATTCAGTACTTC. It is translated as CASSQGILAKNIQYF.

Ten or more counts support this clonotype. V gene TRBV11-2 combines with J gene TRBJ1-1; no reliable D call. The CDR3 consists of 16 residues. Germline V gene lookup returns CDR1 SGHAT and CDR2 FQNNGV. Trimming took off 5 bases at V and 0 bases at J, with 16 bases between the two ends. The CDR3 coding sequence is TGTGCCAGCAGCCCCCCGTGGGCAGGCCTGAACACTGAAGCTTTCTTT. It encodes CASSPPWAGLNTEAFF. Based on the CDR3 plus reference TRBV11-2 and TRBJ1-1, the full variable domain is EAGVAQSPRYKIIEKRQSVAFWCNPISGHATLYWYQQILGQGPKLLIQFQNNGVVDDSQLPKDRFSAERLKGVDSTLKIQPAKLEDSAVYLCASSPPWAGLNTEAFFGQGTRLTVV.

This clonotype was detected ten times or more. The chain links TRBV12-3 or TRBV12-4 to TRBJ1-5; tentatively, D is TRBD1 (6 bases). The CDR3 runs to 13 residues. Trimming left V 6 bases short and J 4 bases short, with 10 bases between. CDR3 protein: CASRPGQNQPQHF. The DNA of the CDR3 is TGTGCCAGCAGACCTGGACAGAATCAGCCCCAGCATTTT.

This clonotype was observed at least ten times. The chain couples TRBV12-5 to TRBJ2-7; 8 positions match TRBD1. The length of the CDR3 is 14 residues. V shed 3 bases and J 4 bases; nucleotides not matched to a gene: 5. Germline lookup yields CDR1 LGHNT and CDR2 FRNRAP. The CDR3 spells CASGFGGTGYEQYF. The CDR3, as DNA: TGTGCTAGTGGTTTTGGCGGGACAGGATACGAGCAGTACTTC.